Below, one T cell receptor beta chain is given with its context. Its antigen is currently unknown. Via MiXCR, TCRdb re-called the reads, giving one row per CDR3 protein. The repertoire holds just over 450,000 distinct CDR3 sequences, with roughly 42% as singletons. This CDR3 region has 12 residues. Germline V gene lookup returns CDR1 SGHTA and CDR2 FQGNSA. V was pared by 6 bases and J by 0 bases, with 4 bases between. This entry comes from a study of T cell repertoires in cytomegalovirus infection. Overall study: CMV infection plus the matching HLA type was flagged by public TCR beta signatures.

Study-wide results and caveats: The study found HLA-C-restricted CMV-specific TCR beta clonotypes dominating the ex vivo response.

The chain carries TRBV7-2 and TRBJ2-3; D is unclear. The receptor was isolated from a human donor in good health (CMV status not recorded). Some clones in this sample may be carry-over from other donors' samples. Sequenced material: cultured PBMCs, taken from culture after CMV antigen stimulation. In nucleotides, the CDR3 is TGTGCCAGCAGGTCGAGCACAGATACGCAGTATTTT. It codes for CASRSSTDTQYF.